The 3 T cell receptor beta chains listed next were all sequenced from one sample in a study of blood T cell repertoires in COVID-19. Here immunoSEQ multiplex PCR was the method, and the copy in TCRdb shows in-frame clones only, minus some. The table has 250,000 to 350,000 clones, 88% seen once; the top ten hold around 11%. Material for sequencing was peripheral blood. The origin of the receptors is a woman aged 25-40 years with COVID-19, enrolled during active disease.

This chain connects TRBV9 to TRBJ1-3; the D gene is possibly TRBD1 (5 bases). The ends were cut back, 3 bases at V and 4 bases at J, with 11 bases in the middle. CDR3 size: 14 residues. Germline CDR1 is SGDLS and CDR2 is YYNGEE. CDR3 sequence reads: CASSGGERGNTIYF. DNA of the CDR3: TGTGCCAGCAGCGGGGGGGAGCGCGGAAACACCATATATTTT.

The chain employs TRBV5-4 and TRBJ1-6, with no clear D. Germline V CDR1 and CDR2: SGHNT, YYREEE (reference sequence). This CDR3 is 13 amino acids long. The V end was cut by 1 base, the J end by 7 bases, with 6 bases between. This chain's CDR3 is CASSLYQNSPLHF. The CDR3 DNA is TGTGCCAGCAGCTTGTATCAGAATTCACCCCTCCACTTT.

The V gene is TRBV19, the J gene TRBJ1-1; a possible D gene is TRBD1 (5 bases). Trimming pared 10 bases from V and 0 bases from J, leaving 12 bases between. Germline assignment: CDR1 LNHDA and CDR2 SQIVND (reference sequence). CDR3 length equals 13 residues. CDR3 bases: TGTGCCACAGACTCAGGGTTGAACACTGAAGCTTTCTTT. Residues: CATDSGLNTEAFF.